Listed below are T cell receptor beta chains from one sample, sequenced in a study of T cells in Graves' hyperthyroidism and ophthalmopathy. TCRdb used MiXCR to reprocess the multiplex PCR reads, holding one entry per CDR3 protein. The data contain approximately 400,000 distinct CDR3 sequences, over 12% of them singletons. Sequenced sample: blood. Source of these receptors: a man over 45 with Graves' ophthalmopathy. The conserved cysteine and the conserved F or W are not part of the CDR3 here. Each record gives: V gene, CDR3 protein.

TRBV10-2,ASSTLGDSPLH
TRBV7-9,ASRPSGRTEAF
TRBV24-1,ASGASGNTGELF
TRBV5-8,ASSPEGLAYNEQF
TRBV12-3/TRBV12-4,ASSPPRLAPEQY
TRBV3-1,ASSQAARYYGYT
TRBV3-1,ASSRAETQY
TRBV18,ASSPESYEQY
TRBV25-1,ASSGGLAGGGEQF
TRBV14,ASSQFQRSEQF
TRBV28,ASSSQGDGYT
TRBV20-1,SASRLSYEQY
TRBV28,ASTPWTGGYGYT
TRBV29-1,SVLAGGPNEQF
TRBV5-1,ASSQSGTSQETQY
TRBV20-1,SALGSTNEKLF